This TCR beta chain originates from a study of cytomegalovirus exposure and HLA in healthy donors. General observations from the study: As a later analysis revealed, most CMV-associated TCR beta chains appeared HLA-restricted.

Trimming pared 5 bases from V and 1 base from J, leaving 9 bases between. Per the germline V gene, CDR1 is LNHDA and CDR2 is SQIVND (reference sequence). The CDR3 runs to 14 residues. PCR involved 60 Vbeta and 13 Jbeta primers. TCRdb's copy holds only in-frame clones and misses some; the assay was immunoSEQ multiplex PCR. The table shows roughly 160,000 clones, with roughly 80% occurring only once. Regarding this clone: Its matching antigen is unknown.

Sequenced: PBMCs. The J gene is TRBJ2-4, the V gene TRBV19; D gene uncertain. This receptor was obtained from a man in his late teens or twenties in good health and CMV-seropositive. In nucleotides, the CDR3 is TGTGCCAGTAGTTCTCCCGGGGCCAAAAACATTCAGTACTTC. Protein: CASSSPGAKNIQYF. Drawing the rest from reference TRBV19 and TRBJ2-4, the complete variable domain is DGGITQSPKYLFRKEGQNVTLSCEQNLNHDAMYWYRQDPGQGLRLIYYSQIVNDFQKGDIAEGYSVSREKKESFPLTVTSAQKNPTAFYLCASSSPGAKNIQYFGAGTRLSVL.